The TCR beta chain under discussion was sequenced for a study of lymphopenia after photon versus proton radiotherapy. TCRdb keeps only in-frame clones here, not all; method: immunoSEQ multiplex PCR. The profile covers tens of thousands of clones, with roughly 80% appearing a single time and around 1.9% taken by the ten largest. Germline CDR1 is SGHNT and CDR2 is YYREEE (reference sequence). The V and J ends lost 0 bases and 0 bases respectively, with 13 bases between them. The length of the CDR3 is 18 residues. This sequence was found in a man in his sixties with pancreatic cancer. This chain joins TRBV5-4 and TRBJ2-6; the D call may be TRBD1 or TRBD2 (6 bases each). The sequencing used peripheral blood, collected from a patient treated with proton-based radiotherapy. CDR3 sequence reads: CASSLVGGPSSGANVLTF. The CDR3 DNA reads TGTGCCAGCAGCTTGGTAGGGGGGCCGAGCTCTGGGGCCAACGTCCTGACTTTC. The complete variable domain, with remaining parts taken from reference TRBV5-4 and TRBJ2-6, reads ETGVTQSPTHLIKTRGQQVTLRCSSQSGHNTVSWYQQALGQGPQFIFQYYREEENGRGNFPPRFSGLQFPNYSSELNVNALELDDSALYLCASSLVGGPSSGANVLTFGAGSRLTVL.